Shown below are 25 T cell receptor beta chains from a single sample sequenced in a study of blood T cell repertoires in COVID-19. Using immunoSEQ multiplex PCR, the repertoire was profiled, and TCRdb retains in-frame clones only, with some absent. The sample holds hundreds of thousands of clones, roughly 81% seen once. Sequenced: peripheral blood. Source of these receptors: a woman aged 80 or over with COVID-19, enrolled during active disease.

This chain joins TRBV6-5 and TRBJ2-5, with 9 bases that match TRBD2. Germline loops: CDR1 MNHEY, CDR2 SVGAGI. This CDR3 region has 14 residues. The V gene end was trimmed by 0 bases and the J gene end by 5 bases; junction bases not matched to a gene: 1. CDR3 in amino acids: CASSYSGTSETQYF. The CDR3 DNA is TGTGCCAGCAGTTACTCCGGGACTAGCGAGACCCAGTACTTC.

The sample holds one count of this clone. The rearrangement uses TRBV6-6 and TRBJ2-6, with D possibly being TRBD2 (5 bases). Germline V gene sequence: CDR1 MNHNY, CDR2 SVGAGI (reference sequence). The V gene lost 10 bases and the J gene lost 2 bases, with 18 bases spanning the gap. The CDR3 consists of 16 residues. CDR3 sequence (DNA): TGTGCCATTCGGGCAGAATTGACTACTGGGGCCAACGTCCTGACTTTC. Translating gives CAIRAELTTGANVLTF.

The chain is built from TRBV7-6 and TRBJ2-4, with TRBD2 matching 7 bases. The J segment lost 9 bases and the V segment lost 4 bases, leaving 12 bases of the junction unmatched. The length of the CDR3 is 15 residues. Germline CDR1 reads SGHVS; CDR2 reads FNYEAQ. CDR3 in amino acids: CASSYSSGPQGIQYF. For the CDR3, the DNA is TGTGCCAGCAGCTATTCTAGCGGACCCCAGGGCATTCAGTACTTC.

V usage is TRBV28 and J usage is TRBJ1-5, with a weak D call TRBD1 (5 bases). The CDR3 contains 15 residues. Per germline, CDR1 MDHEN and CDR2 SYDVKM. V was cut by 5 bases and J by 3 bases, with 14 bases left in between. The CDR3 DNA is TGTGCCAGCAGTGAAGGGGTAGGAGACAATCAGCCCCAGCATTTT. It yields the protein CASSEGVGDNQPQHF. The full variable domain, rest sourced from reference TRBV28 and TRBJ1-5, is DVKVTQSSRYLVKRTGEKVFLECVQDMDHENMFWYRQDPGLGLRLIYFSYDVKMKEKGDIPEGYSVSREKKERFSLILESASTNQTSMYLCASSEGVGDNQPQHFGDGTRLSIL.

The chain links TRBV7-2 to TRBJ2-3; 8 nucleotides line up with TRBD2. The germline V gene encodes CDR1 SGHTA and CDR2 FQGNSA. The CDR3 consists of 16 residues. With V trimmed by 5 bases and J by 1 base, 8 bases remained unmatched. Here the CDR3 reads CASSQTGTRGTDTQYF. As DNA, the CDR3 is TGTGCCAGCAGCCAAACCGGGACTAGGGGCACAGATACGCAGTATTTT.

The chain couples TRBV21-1 to TRBJ2-4; the table's D call, TRBD2, was not checked against the DNA. TRBV21-1 represents a pseudogene. The CDR3 sequence is 15 residues long. CDR3 residues: CASSKKGEGPGRRYF. CDR3 sequence (DNA): TGTGCCAGCAGCAAAAAAGGGGAGGGGCCGGGTCGGCGGTACTTC.

The chain carries TRBV5-1 and TRBJ1-1; the D gene is possibly TRBD1 (5 bases). CDR3 length: 17 amino acids. Per the germline V gene, CDR1 is SGHRS and CDR2 is YFSETQ. The germline V and J ends were trimmed by 4 bases and 3 bases, with 22 bases remaining between them. The CDR3 sequence is CASSGQTIQARDTEAFF. The CDR3 coding sequence is TGCGCCAGCAGCGGGCAAACCATACAGGCCCGGGACACTGAAGCTTTCTTT.

The chain has TRBV5-1 and TRBJ1-4; 8 bases align to TRBD1. CDR1 and CDR2 (germline): SGHRS, YFSETQ. With V trimmed by 1 base and J by 0 bases, 5 bases remained unmatched. The CDR3 spans 17 residues. The CDR3 sequence is CASSLWTGIATNEKLFF. For the CDR3, the DNA is TGCGCCAGCAGCTTGTGGACAGGGATAGCAACTAATGAAAAACTGTTTTTT.

The chain joins TRBV13 to TRBJ2-7, with 8 positions matching TRBD1. V was pared by 2 bases and J by 2 bases, with 2 bases of the junction left unmatched. The V gene's germline CDR1 is PRHDT and CDR2 FYEKMQ (reference sequence). The CDR3 is 14 amino acids. For the CDR3, the DNA is TGTGCCAGCAGCTTACGGACAGGGACCTACGAGCAGTACTTC. It encodes CASSLRTGTYEQYF.

This clone came up a few times. The chain has TRBV19 and TRBJ1-3; 7 bases are a match to TRBD1. This CDR3 region has 14 residues. V shed 6 bases, J shed 2 bases, and the junction held 4 bases outside the gene matches. CDR1 and CDR2 (germline): LNHDA, SQIVND (reference sequence). CDR3 sequence: CASRDQGAGNTIYF. CDR3 nucleotide sequence: TGTGCCAGTAGGGATCAGGGGGCTGGAAACACCATATATTTT.

V is TRBV24-1 and J is TRBJ2-3; TRBD2 agrees at 7 bases. CDR3 length: 18 amino acids. J gave up 6 bases and V 6 bases, and 20 bases lay outside the gene matches. Germline assignment: CDR1 KGHDR and CDR2 SFDVKD. The CDR3: CATSTGGAGGRTGDTQYF. The CDR3 bases are TGTGCCACCAGTACGGGGGGTGCGGGCGGGCGAACCGGGGATACGCAGTATTTT.

The CDR3 bases are TGTGCCAGCAGTTTCCTAGCTAGTACGCAGTATTTT. This encodes CASSFLASTQYF. The chain has TRBV28 and TRBJ2-3; maybe TRBD2 (5 bases). Germline V lookup: CDR1 MDHEN, CDR2 SYDVKM. This CDR3 has 12 residues. Trimming stripped 3 bases from V and 8 bases from J, with 9 bases between.

The J gene is TRBJ1-1, the V gene TRBV30, with 10 bases identical to TRBD1. Germline CDR1 GTSNPN, CDR2 SVGIG (reference sequence). The CDR3 is 15 amino acids. The J segment lost 4 bases and the V segment lost 5 bases, leaving 10 bases of the junction unmatched. In nucleotides, the CDR3 is TGTGCCTGGGATCGACAGGGGGCTCGAGGCACTGAAGCTTTCTTT. Translating gives CAWDRQGARGTEAFF. Combining the CDR3 with reference TRBV30 and TRBJ1-1 gives the whole variable domain SQTIHQWPATLVQPVGSPLSLECTVEGTSNPNLYWYRQAAGRGLQLLFYSVGIGQISSEVPQNLSASRPQDRQFILSSKKLLLSDSGFYLCAWDRQGARGTEAFFGQGTRLTVV.

V and J are TRBV5-6 and TRBJ1-4; D not resolved. Germline V CDR1 and CDR2: SGHDT, YYEEEE. The V and J ends lost 5 bases and 5 bases respectively, with 16 bases between them. CDR3 size: 15 residues. CDR3 sequence (DNA): TGTGCCAGCAGTCTGGGAGGGTCCCCCAATGAAAAACTGTTTTTT. Its protein product is CASSLGGSPNEKLFF.

Written as DNA, the CDR3 is TGTGCCACCAGTGATTCACGAGGGGGACAGGGAGGGAATGAGCAGTTCTTC. Protein sequence: CATSDSRGGQGGNEQFF. This chain uses TRBV24-1 with TRBJ2-1, with TRBD1 matching over 9 bases. Looked up from germline, CDR1 is KGHDR and CDR2 is SFDVKD. V dropped 2 bases and J dropped 7; count of bases not matched to a gene: 11. This CDR3 contains 17 residues.

The rearrangement links TRBV3-1 (or the pseudogene TRBV3-2) to TRBJ2-5; 7 bases agree with TRBD1. The CDR3 runs 14 residues. Trimming at V came to 7 bases and at J to 3 bases, leaving 8 bases not matched to a gene. CDR1 and CDR2 (germline): LGHDT, YNNKEL (reference sequence). CDR3 nucleotide sequence: TGTGCCAGCAACTTACAGGGGATCGAAGAGACCCAGTACTTC. As protein: CASNLQGIEETQYF.

The chain joins TRBV18 to TRBJ2-1, with D maybe TRBD1 (6 bases). Germline V lookup: CDR1 KGHSH, CDR2 LQKENI. The CDR3 covers 14 residues. V lost 4 bases and J 7 bases, leaving 14 bases between the germline ends. CDR3 protein: CASSLQGGGNEQFF. The CDR3 bases are TGTGCCAGCTCACTTCAAGGGGGTGGGAATGAGCAGTTCTTC.

The rearrangement links TRBV10-3 to TRBJ2-2, with D possibly matching TRBD2 (6 bases). The CDR3 totals 14 residues. With 5 bases removed from V and 6 bases from J, the gap between germline ends came to 13 bases. The V gene's germline CDR1 is ENHRY and CDR2 SYGVKD. The CDR3 bases are TGTGCCATCAGTACCTTGGAGGGCTCCGGGGAGCTGTTTTTT. Translating gives CAISTLEGSGELFF.

The V call is TRBV9, the J call TRBJ2-2, with D uncertain. Germline assignment: CDR1 SGDLS and CDR2 YYNGEE. V gave up 6 bases and J gave up 3 bases, with 12 bases separating them. The CDR3 runs 14 residues. CDR3 coding DNA: TGTGCCAGCAATCTAAACGGGTACACCGGGGAGCTGTTTTTT. Its protein product is CASNLNGYTGELFF.

The rearrangement uses TRBV5-1 and TRBJ2-3; 10 bases fit TRBD1. Germline V gene data show CDR1 as SGHRS and CDR2 as YFSETQ. J lost 2 bases, V lost 4 bases, and 4 bases had no gene match. CDR3 length: 15 amino acids. CDR3 bases: TGCGCCAGCAGCACGGGACAGGGGATCACAGATACGCAGTATTTT. Residues: CASSTGQGITDTQYF.

This clone is a singleton in its sample. The gene calls are TRBV7-3 and TRBJ2-5; 12 nucleotides line up with TRBD2. From germline, CDR1 is SGHTA and CDR2 FQGTGA. The CDR3 is 15 amino acids. V was pared by 5 bases and J by 5 bases, with 6 bases of the junction left unmatched. Here the CDR3 reads CASSPSGGAPETQYF. The CDR3 DNA follows: TGTGCCAGCAGCCCTAGCGGGGGGGCCCCGGAGACCCAGTACTTC.

The chain recombines TRBV24-1 with TRBJ1-2; tentatively, D is TRBD1 (5 bases). The ends were cut back, 7 bases at V and 0 bases at J, with 8 bases in the middle. The CDR3 runs 13 residues. Germline V gene lookup returns CDR1 KGHDR and CDR2 SFDVKD. The DNA of the CDR3 is TGTGCCACCAGCGACAGCGCTAACTATGGCTACACCTTC. This gives the protein CATSDSANYGYTF.

This clone has more than one count but fewer than ten. The chain uses TRBV27 and TRBJ1-4, with a tentative D call TRBD1 (6 bases). V was trimmed by 6 bases and J by 2 bases, leaving 13 bases between them. Germline CDR1 MNHEY, CDR2 SMNVEV (reference sequence). The CDR3 covers 15 residues. Here the CDR3 DNA reads TGTGCCAGCAGATACATAGGGGGTACTAATGAAAAACTGTTTTTT. It translates to CASRYIGGTNEKLFF.

The CDR3, as DNA: TGTGCCAGCAGGCTACATGCGGGGAACACTGAAGCTTTCTTT. The encoded protein is CASRLHAGNTEAFF. This chain joins TRBV27 and TRBJ1-1; D unresolved. V lost 6 bases, J lost 1 base, and 12 bases lay in between. The CDR3 length is 14 residues. Per germline, CDR1 MNHEY and CDR2 SMNVEV (reference sequence).

This chain connects TRBV11-2 to TRBJ1-2; the match to TRBD1 covers 10 bases. After removal of 4 bases from V and 4 bases from J, the junction contained 6 bases not matched to a gene. This CDR3 comprises 15 residues. Germline V gene data show CDR1 as SGHAT and CDR2 as FQNNGV. In DNA, the CDR3 is TGTGCCAGCAGCTCCCGGGACAGGGGAGGCTATGGCTACACCTTC. It translates to CASSSRDRGGYGYTF. Full variable domain (outside the CDR3, taken from reference TRBV11-2 and TRBJ1-2): EAGVAQSPRYKIIEKRQSVAFWCNPISGHATLYWYQQILGQGPKLLIQFQNNGVVDDSQLPKDRFSAERLKGVDSTLKIQPAKLEDSAVYLCASSSRDRGGYGYTFGSGTRLTVV.